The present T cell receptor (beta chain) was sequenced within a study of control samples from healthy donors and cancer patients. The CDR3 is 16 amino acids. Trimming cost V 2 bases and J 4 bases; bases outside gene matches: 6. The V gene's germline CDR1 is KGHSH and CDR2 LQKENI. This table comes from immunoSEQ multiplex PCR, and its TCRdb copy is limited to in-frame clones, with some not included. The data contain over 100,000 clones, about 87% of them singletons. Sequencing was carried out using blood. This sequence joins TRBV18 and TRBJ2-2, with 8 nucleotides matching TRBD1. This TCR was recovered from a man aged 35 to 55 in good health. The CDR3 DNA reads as TGTGCCAGCTCACCAGTTGGACAGGGCGGCACCGGGGAGCTGTTTTTT. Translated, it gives CASSPVGQGGTGELFF.